The count of the clone carrying this T cell receptor (beta chain) is one. These data come from a study of blood T cell repertoires in COVID-19. Study as a whole: The United States, Italy and Spain were the sources of the acute and convalescent COVID-19 samples. Sources were T cells, B-cell-depleted T cells, or PBMCs; the material itself was cDNA or gDNA.

The CDR3 loop spans 15 amino acids. V was pared by 5 bases and J by 1 base, with 12 bases between. Per the germline V gene, CDR1 is KGHDR and CDR2 is SFDVKD. In the authors' methods: Researchers report that nucleated cell counts were estimated from reference gene primer amplification. Using immunoSEQ multiplex PCR, the repertoire was profiled, and TCRdb retains in-frame clones only, with some absent. For V, J and clone size, that table is used; D and trimming come from the DNA. Found here are 250,000 or so clones, 88% of them singletons; the top ten hold roughly 0.8%. Source material: peripheral blood. The TCR was taken from a woman aged 25 to 45 with acute or convalescent COVID-19. The chain uses TRBV24-1 and TRBJ2-3; D not certain. The CDR3 DNA reads as TGTGCCACCAGTGGGGCTGCGTTTGGCACAGATACGCAGTATTTT. As protein: CATSGAAFGTDTQYF.